This T cell receptor (beta chain) derives from a study of T cells in Graves' hyperthyroidism and ophthalmopathy. About the study: Peripheral blood was secured at the point of initial diagnosis, before any treatment.

Patients aged 18 to 65 had newly diagnosed hyperthyroidism of under 2 months' duration. Using more than 7.5 ml of fresh peripheral blood, PBMCs were prepared. Amplification of TCR beta CDR3 regions was performed using RNA transcripts as template. RT-PCR in the first round (using the HTBI primer set) targeted the TCR CDR3. TCRdb re-analysed the multiplex PCR reads in MiXCR, keeping a single row per CDR3 protein. The profile shows a few hundred thousand distinct CDR3 sequences, 13% to 15% of them singletons. This clonotype has a single count. The target antigen is unknown. Overall study findings and caveats: Researchers found most expanded thyroid clonotypes above 0.001 in blood as well.

Trimming pared 5 bases from V and 6 bases from J, leaving 16 bases between. This CDR3 region has 14 residues. Germline V CDR1 and CDR2: DFQATT, SNEGSKA (reference sequence). The receptor comes from a woman younger than 30 with Graves' hyperthyroidism. Specimen: blood. J is TRBJ2-2 and V is TRBV20-1; D tentatively fits TRBD1 or TRBD2 (5 bases each). CDR3 region: CSAHPGRGAGELFF. The DNA for the CDR3 is TGCAGTGCTCATCCGGGCCGAGGGGCCGGGGAGCTGTTTTTT.